A selection of T cell receptor beta chains follows, all from one sample in a study of a mutant IDH1 vaccine in newly diagnosed glioma. Generated by immunoSEQ multiplex PCR, the TCRdb table keeps only in-frame clones and is missing some. The sample lists about 83,000 clones; 75% to 90% were seen once. These receptors have no known antigen. The sequenced sample was PBMCs, obtained from a glioma patient whose treatment included an IDH1 peptide vaccine. These receptors originate from a man aged 35 to 55 with glioma. Both conserved end residues are part of each CDR3. D genes are given only for firm matches. Size values are once, few and many counts, or a class for expanded clones, and some rows have none.

cdr3_length	d_call	v_call	clone_size	j_call	cdr3_nt	cdr3_aa
15	-	TRBV29-1	once	TRBJ2-3	TGCAGCTTCTCCTTCGGGACACAAAAAGGCGATACGCAGTATTTT	CSFSFGTQKGDTQYF
12	TRBD1	TRBV30	few	TRBJ1-4	TGTGCCTTCCAGGGGGCGCAGGAAAAACTGTTTTTT	CAFQGAQEKLFF
17	TRBD2	TRBV5-1	-	TRBJ2-7	TGCGCCAGCAGCTTGGCCCGACTAGCGGGGGAAAGATACGAGCAGTACTTC	CASSLARLAGERYEQYF
15	-	TRBV9	-	TRBJ2-1	TGTGCCAGCAGCGTAGCTCGGGGGGCCTTTAATGAGCAGTTCTTC	CASSVARGAFNEQFF
14	-	TRBV2	-	TRBJ2-3	TGTGCCAGCAGCCCGACAGCCGGCCGAGATACGCAGTATTTT	CASSPTAGRDTQYF
12	-	TRBV5-6	-	TRBJ2-7	TGTGCCAGCACCCGTCTAGGCGGGGAGCAGTACTTC	CASTRLGGEQYF
14	-	TRBV6-1	-	TRBJ2-5	TGTGCCAGCAAGGCTGTCGTGGGGGAAGAGACCCAGTACTTC	CASKAVVGEETQYF
14	-	TRBV19	-	TRBJ1-5	TGTGCCAGTAGCCCTCAGACCGGGAATCAGCCCCAGCATTTT	CASSPQTGNQPQHF
18	-	TRBV14	-	TRBJ1-4	TGTGCCAGCAGCCAAATAAGACAGGCGGGTTTTGTTAGCGAAAAACTGTTTTTT	CASSQIRQAGFVSEKLFF
15	-	TRBV10-1	-	TRBJ1-6	TGCGCCAGCAGTGACCGGCCGGGCTATAATTCACCCCTCCACTTT	CASSDRPGYNSPLHF
16	-	TRBV15	-	TRBJ2-5	TGTGCCACCAGCAGTCTCTGGAAAGGGACTCCGGGGACCCAGTACTTC	CATSSLWKGTPGTQYF
14	-	TRBV7-2	-	TRBJ1-1	TGTGCCAGCAGCTCATTCAGGGAAGACACTGAAGCTTTCTTT	CASSSFREDTEAFF
18	TRBD1	TRBV18	-	TRBJ1-5	TGTGCCAGCTCACCAACCGGGACAGGGTGGTATAGCAATCAGCCCCAGCATTTT	CASSPTGTGWYSNQPQHF
15	TRBD1	TRBV16	-	TRBJ1-1	TGTGCCAGCAGCCATTCCGGGACAGTGAACACTGAAGCTTTCTTT	CASSHSGTVNTEAFF
11	-	TRBV4-1	few	TRBJ2-1	TGCGCCAGTACCGGGGGAAATGAGCAGTTCTTC	CASTGGNEQFF
16	TRBD2	TRBV6-1	-	TRBJ2-1	TGTGCCAGCAGTGAATCTCTAGCGGGTGCCTACAATGAGCAGTTCTTC	CASSESLAGAYNEQFF
13	-	TRBV6-6	once	TRBJ1-5	TGTGCCAGCAGTGTGACAGACAATCAGCCCCAGCATTTT	CASSVTDNQPQHF
17	TRBD1	TRBV5-6	-	TRBJ1-3	TGTGCCAGCAGCTTGGTACCGACAGGGCGGTCTGGAAACACCATATATTTT	CASSLVPTGRSGNTIYF
14	TRBD1	TRBV2	-	TRBJ2-7	TGTGCCGACCGAACCGGGACAGCCTCCTACGAGCAGTACTTC	CADRTGTASYEQYF
12	-	TRBV7-6	few	TRBJ2-2	TGTGCCAGCAGCTTGAACACCGGGGAGCTGTTTTTT	CASSLNTGELFF
15	TRBD1	TRBV7-2	-	TRBJ2-7	TGTGCCAGCAGCTTCACGGGACAGGGGGGGGACGAGCAGTACTTC	CASSFTGQGGDEQYF
11	-	TRBV21-1	-	TRBJ2-2	TGTGCCACGGAGAACACCGGGGAGCTGTTTTTT	CATENTGELFF
16	-	TRBV21-1	few	TRBJ1-4	TGTGCCAGCAGCAAAGATGAGGGCAGGGACCCTGAAAAACTGTTTTTT	CASSKDEGRDPEKLFF
17	TRBD1	TRBV4-1	-	TRBJ2-7	TGCGCCAGCAGCCATGCGGCCCCGGGACAGGGTACCTACGAGCAGTACTTC	CASSHAAPGQGTYEQYF
16	-	TRBV11-2	once	TRBJ2-3	TGTGCCAGCAGCTTAGGACACAGAAATTTCACAGATACGCAGTATTTT	CASSLGHRNFTDTQYF
16	TRBD1	TRBV10-3	few	TRBJ1-5	TGTGCCATCAGTGCCGCTGGACAGGTGGGAAATCAGCCCCAGCATTTT	CAISAAGQVGNQPQHF
15	TRBD2	TRBV27	-	TRBJ2-1	TGTGCCAGCAGTCCAGGACTAGCGGCGTACAATGAGCAGTTCTTC	CASSPGLAAYNEQFF
14	-	TRBV5-1	-	TRBJ2-1	TGCGCCAGCAGCTTGGCCCCCCAGGTCCATGGGCAGTTCTTC	CASSLAPQVHGQFF
19	-	TRBV6-4	-	TRBJ2-1	TGTGCCAGCAGTGACTCCCCAACGGGGCACCCTAGGGGTTACAATGAGCAGTTCTTC	CASSDSPTGHPRGYNEQFF
14	-	TRBV6-5	-	TRBJ2-3	TGTGCCAGCGGTAGCCCGGACAGCACAGATACGCAGTATTTT	CASGSPDSTDTQYF
17	TRBD1	TRBV7-2	once	TRBJ1-5	TGTGCCAGCAGCCAGATCGGGACAGGGGCGAGCAATCAGCCCCAGCATTTT	CASSQIGTGASNQPQHF
14	TRBD2	TRBV5-4	-	TRBJ2-1	TGTGCCAGCAGCGACCGGGCCGGGGGGGATGAGCAGTTCTTC	CASSDRAGGDEQFF
17	TRBD2	TRBV27	-	TRBJ2-1	TGTGCCAGCAGTCCCCGACTAGCGGGGCTACCGTTTAATGAGCAGTTCTTC	CASSPRLAGLPFNEQFF
14	-	TRBV28	-	TRBJ1-4	TGTGCCAGCAGTAACACAGTTGTTCCTGAAAAACTGTTTTTT	CASSNTVVPEKLFF
14	-	TRBV19	few	TRBJ2-6	TGTGCCAGTACCCGGGACTCTGGGGCCAACGTCCTGACTTTC	CASTRDSGANVLTF
12	-	TRBV14	-	TRBJ1-1	TGTGCCAGCAGATTTGGAAACACTGAAGCTTTCTTT	CASRFGNTEAFF
16	-	TRBV9	-	TRBJ2-5	TGTGCCAGCAGCACAAGCTTCAGGGAGGTCCAAGAGACCCAGTACTTC	CASSTSFREVQETQYF
14	-	TRBV4-1	few	TRBJ1-1	TGCGCCAGCAGCCAAGATGGGGGGGACGCTGAAGCTTTCTTT	CASSQDGGDAEAFF
14	-	TRBV9	-	TRBJ2-1	TGTGCCAGCAGCCTCAGTCCCCCCCCCGATGAGCAGTTCTTC	CASSLSPPPDEQFF